These 11 T cell receptor beta chains were sequenced from one sample in a study of T cell responses to AZD1222 COVID-19 vaccine. Some clones are missing from TCRdb's copy, which holds only in-frame ones; the method was immunoSEQ multiplex PCR. The table has about 130,000 clones, approximately 90% seen once. The material was peripheral blood, obtained on day 0 of AZD1222 vaccination. The receptors were gathered from an adult in good health.

This sequence joins TRBV27 and TRBJ1-6, with D perhaps matching TRBD1 (5 bases). The V end lost 6 bases, the J end lost 5 bases, and 8 bases lay between the germline ends. CDR1 MNHEY and CDR2 SMNVEV come from the germline V gene (reference sequence). This CDR3 comprises 13 residues. This chain's CDR3 is CASRGTDNSPLHF. The CDR3 DNA reads as TGTGCCAGCAGAGGGACGGATAATTCACCCCTCCACTTT.

The chain is built from TRBV9 and TRBJ1-3, with 8 bases identical to TRBD1. J was trimmed by 2 bases and V by 4 bases; bases with no gene match: 2. CDR3 length: 14 amino acids. The germline V gene has CDR1 SGDLS and CDR2 YYNGEE. The CDR3 region has the DNA TGTGCCAGCAGCCCACAGGGGGCTGGAAACACCATATATTTT. Its protein is CASSPQGAGNTIYF.

This clone came up once. The rearrangement links TRBV6-1 to TRBJ1-2, with D hard to call. Germline V gene sequence: CDR1 MNHNS, CDR2 SASEGT. Between the trimmed V and J ends, which lost 3 bases and 3 bases, there was a span of 11 bases. The CDR3 totals 14 residues. In DNA, the CDR3 is TGTGCCAGCAGTGATGGGCCCCGCGACTATGGCTACACCTTC. Translated, it gives CASSDGPRDYGYTF.

This clone was picked up a small number of times. Other DNA sequences in the sample encode the same CDR3. The CDR3 DNA reads as TGTGCCAGCTCACCAGGACAGGGGAACACTGAAGCTTTCTTT. Its translation is CASSPGQGNTEAFF. The chain links TRBV18 to TRBJ1-1; 8 bases are a match to TRBD1. J lost 1 base, V lost 2 bases, and 0 bases had no gene match. CDR3 size: 14 residues. Germline values: CDR1 KGHSH, CDR2 LQKENI.

In this sample, this clone turned up once. CDR3 nucleotides: TGCAGTGCTAGTCGGGGCAATCAGCCCCAGCATTTT. Translating it yields CSASRGNQPQHF. J is TRBJ1-5 and V is TRBV20-1; D is undetermined. The CDR3 runs 12 residues. V dropped 3 bases and J dropped 2 bases, with 5 bases sitting between them. The V gene's germline CDR1 is DFQATT and CDR2 SNEGSKA (reference sequence).

This chain connects TRBV5-5 to TRBJ2-3; maybe TRBD2 (7 bases). From germline, CDR1 is SGHKS and CDR2 YYEKEE (reference sequence). The V end was cut by 4 bases, the J end by 5 bases, with 17 bases between. This CDR3 has 15 amino acids. CDR3 in amino acids: CASSGVGGGRDTQYF. In nucleotides, the CDR3 is TGTGCCAGCAGCGGAGTGGGAGGGGGACGAGATACGCAGTATTTT.

The chain has TRBV21-1 and TRBJ2-7. TRBV21-1 is flagged as a pseudogene. The CDR3 runs to 18 residues. DNA for the CDR3: TGTGCCAGCAGCAAGCCCCAAAGAGGGGTCCCCCCGGGATACGAGCAGTACTTC. Translation gives CASSKPQRGVPPGYEQYF.

The chain is built from TRBV13 and TRBJ2-6, with 8 bases fitting TRBD1. Germline V lookup: CDR1 PRHDT, CDR2 FYEKMQ (reference sequence). The length of the CDR3 is 18 residues. Germline trimming cut 4 bases from V and 0 bases from J; bases unmatched to any gene: 8. The DNA for the CDR3 is TGTGCCAGCAGCTCGACAGGGGCCCCTAGCTCTGGGGCCAACGTCCTGACTTTC. Its translation: CASSSTGAPSSGANVLTF.

This clone appeared a single time. The V call is TRBV10-3, the J call TRBJ2-4; unclear D gene. The CDR3 covers 14 residues. The germline CDR1 and CDR2 sequences are ENHRY and SYGVKD. The germline V and J ends were trimmed by 0 bases and 7 bases, with 10 bases remaining between them. The DNA of the CDR3 is TGTGCCATCAGTGAGTCGGTGGAAGGGAACATTCAGTACTTC. Its protein product is CAISESVEGNIQYF.

This chain uses TRBV28 with TRBJ2-2, with TRBD1 matching 8 bases. V lost 3 bases and J lost 5; bases outside the gene matches: 11. CDR1 is MDHEN, CDR2 SYDVKM, per germline. This CDR3 region has 17 residues. CDR3 loop: CASSFRYRGLGTGELFF. For the CDR3, the DNA is TGTGCCAGCAGTTTTAGGTACAGGGGGTTAGGTACCGGGGAGCTGTTTTTT.

The rearrangement uses TRBV5-1 and TRBJ1-1; 8 nucleotides align to TRBD1. Germline CDR1 is SGHRS and CDR2 is YFSETQ. The CDR3 covers 13 residues. Losses at the gene ends were 5 bases for V and 8 bases for J; bases not matched to a gene: 8. The CDR3 sequence: CASSSRDRTEAFF. In DNA form, the CDR3 reads TGCGCCAGCAGTTCGCGGGACAGGACCGAAGCTTTCTTT.